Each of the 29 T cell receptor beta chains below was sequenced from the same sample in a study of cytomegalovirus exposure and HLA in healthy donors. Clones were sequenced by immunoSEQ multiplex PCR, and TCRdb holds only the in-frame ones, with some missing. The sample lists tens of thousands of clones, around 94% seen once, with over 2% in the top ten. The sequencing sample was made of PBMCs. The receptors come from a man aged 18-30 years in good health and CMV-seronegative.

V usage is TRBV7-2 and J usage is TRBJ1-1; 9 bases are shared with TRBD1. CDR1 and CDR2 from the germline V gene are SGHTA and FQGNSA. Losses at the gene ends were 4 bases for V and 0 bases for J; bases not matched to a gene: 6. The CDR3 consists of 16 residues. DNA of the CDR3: TGTGCCAGCAGCTCCGGACAGGGGCGGTTGAACACTGAAGCTTTCTTT. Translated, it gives CASSSGQGRLNTEAFF.

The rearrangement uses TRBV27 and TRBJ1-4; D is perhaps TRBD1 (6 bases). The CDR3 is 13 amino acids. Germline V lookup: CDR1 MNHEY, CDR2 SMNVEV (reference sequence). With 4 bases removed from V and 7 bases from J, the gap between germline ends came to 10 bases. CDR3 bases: TGTGCCAGCAGTTACAGGGAAGGTGAAAAACTGTTTTTT. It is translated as CASSYREGEKLFF.

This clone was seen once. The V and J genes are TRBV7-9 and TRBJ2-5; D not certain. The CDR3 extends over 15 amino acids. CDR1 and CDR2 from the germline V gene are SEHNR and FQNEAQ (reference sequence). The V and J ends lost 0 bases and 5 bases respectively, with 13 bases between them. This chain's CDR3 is CASSLAISGYETQYF. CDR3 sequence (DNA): TGTGCCAGCAGCTTAGCAATTTCAGGATACGAGACCCAGTACTTC.

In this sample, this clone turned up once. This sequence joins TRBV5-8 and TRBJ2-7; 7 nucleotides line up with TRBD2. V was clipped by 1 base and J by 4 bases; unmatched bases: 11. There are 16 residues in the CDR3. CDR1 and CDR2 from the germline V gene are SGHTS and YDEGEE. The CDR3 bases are TGTGCCAGCAGCTTGCGTCTTGGACTAGGGAGGTACGAGCAGTACTTC. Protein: CASSLRLGLGRYEQYF.

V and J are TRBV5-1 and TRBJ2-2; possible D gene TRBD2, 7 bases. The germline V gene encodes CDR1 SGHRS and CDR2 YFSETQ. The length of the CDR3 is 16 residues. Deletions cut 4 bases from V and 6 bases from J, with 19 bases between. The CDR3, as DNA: TGCGCCAGCAGCAACCCCGGGGGGCCGGAGGCCGGGGAGCTGTTTTTT. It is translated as CASSNPGGPEAGELFF.

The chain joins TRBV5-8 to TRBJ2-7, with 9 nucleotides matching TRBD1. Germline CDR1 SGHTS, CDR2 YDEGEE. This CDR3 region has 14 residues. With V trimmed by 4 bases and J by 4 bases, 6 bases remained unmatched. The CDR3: CASSKGQGRYEQYF. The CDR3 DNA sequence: TGTGCCAGCAGCAAGGGACAGGGAAGATACGAGCAGTACTTC.

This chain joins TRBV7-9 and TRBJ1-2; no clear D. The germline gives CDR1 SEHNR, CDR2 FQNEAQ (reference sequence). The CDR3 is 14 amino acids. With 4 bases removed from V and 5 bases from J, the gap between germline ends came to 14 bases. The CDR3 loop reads CASSSSGRTYGYTF. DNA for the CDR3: TGTGCCAGCAGCTCATCCGGACGGACTTATGGCTACACCTTC.

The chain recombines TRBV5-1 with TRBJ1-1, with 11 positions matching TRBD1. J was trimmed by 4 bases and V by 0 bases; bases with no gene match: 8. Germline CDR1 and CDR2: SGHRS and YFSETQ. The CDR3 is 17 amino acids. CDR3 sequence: CASSLGPRTGGTTEAFF. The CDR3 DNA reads TGCGCCAGCAGCTTGGGACCAAGGACAGGGGGCACCACTGAAGCTTTCTTT.

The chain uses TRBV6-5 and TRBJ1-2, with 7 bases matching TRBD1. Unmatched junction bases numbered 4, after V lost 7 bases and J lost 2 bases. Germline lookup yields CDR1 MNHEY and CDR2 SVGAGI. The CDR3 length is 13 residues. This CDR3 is CASTETGNYGYTF. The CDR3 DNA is TGTGCCAGCACTGAGACAGGGAACTATGGCTACACCTTC.

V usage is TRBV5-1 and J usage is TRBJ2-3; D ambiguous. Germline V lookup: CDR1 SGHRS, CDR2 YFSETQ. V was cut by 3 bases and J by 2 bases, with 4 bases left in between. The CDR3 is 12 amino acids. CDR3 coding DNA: TGCGCCAGCAGCTCCAACACAGATACGCAGTATTTT. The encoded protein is CASSSNTDTQYF.

The CDR3: CAWQQGPGNTIYF. The CDR3 coding sequence is TGTGCCTGGCAACAGGGACCTGGAAACACCATATATTTT. V and J are TRBV30 and TRBJ1-3; perhaps TRBD1 as D (6 bases). CDR3 size: 13 residues. Per germline, CDR1 GTSNPN and CDR2 SVGIG (reference sequence). Trimming took 5 bases from V and 2 from J, leaving 10 bases between them.

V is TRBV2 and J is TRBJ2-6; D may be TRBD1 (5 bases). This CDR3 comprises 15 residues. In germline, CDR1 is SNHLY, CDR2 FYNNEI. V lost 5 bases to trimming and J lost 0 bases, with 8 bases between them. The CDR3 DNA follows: TGTGCCAGCAGTTTACAGGACTCTGGGGCCAACGTCCTGACTTTC. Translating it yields CASSLQDSGANVLTF.

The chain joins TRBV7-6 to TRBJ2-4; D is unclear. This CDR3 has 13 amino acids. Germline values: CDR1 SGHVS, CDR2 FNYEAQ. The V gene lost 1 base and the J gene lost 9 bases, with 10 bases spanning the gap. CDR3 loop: CASSLDVMSIQYF. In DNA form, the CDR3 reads TGTGCCAGCAGCTTAGACGTAATGAGCATTCAGTACTTC.

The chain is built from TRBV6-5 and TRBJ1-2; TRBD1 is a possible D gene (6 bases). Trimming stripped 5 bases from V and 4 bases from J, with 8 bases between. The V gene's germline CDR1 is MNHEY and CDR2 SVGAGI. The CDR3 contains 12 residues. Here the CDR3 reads CASSRGIYGYTF. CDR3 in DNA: TGTGCCAGCAGTAGGGGGATCTATGGCTACACCTTC.

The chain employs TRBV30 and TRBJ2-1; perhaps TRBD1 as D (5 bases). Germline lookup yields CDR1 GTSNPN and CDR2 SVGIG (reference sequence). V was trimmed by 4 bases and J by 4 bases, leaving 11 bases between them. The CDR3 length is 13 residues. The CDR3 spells CAWTDKVYNEQFF. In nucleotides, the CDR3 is TGTGCCTGGACGGACAAGGTTTACAATGAGCAGTTCTTC. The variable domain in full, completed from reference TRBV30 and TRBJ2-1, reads SQTIHQWPATLVQPVGSPLSLECTVEGTSNPNLYWYRQAAGRGLQLLFYSVGIGQISSEVPQNLSASRPQDRQFILSSKKLLLSDSGFYLCAWTDKVYNEQFFGPGTRLTVL.

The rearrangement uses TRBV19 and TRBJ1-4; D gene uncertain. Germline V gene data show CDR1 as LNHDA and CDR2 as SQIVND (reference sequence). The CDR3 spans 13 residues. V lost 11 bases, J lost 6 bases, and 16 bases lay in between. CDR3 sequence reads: CASRVFKDEKLFF. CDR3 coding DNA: TGTGCCTCCCGGGTCTTTAAAGATGAAAAACTGTTTTTT. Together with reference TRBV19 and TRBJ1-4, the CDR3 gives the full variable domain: DGGITQSPKYLFRKEGQNVTLSCEQNLNHDAMYWYRQDPGQGLRLIYYSQIVNDFQKGDIAEGYSVSREKKESFPLTVTSAQKNPTAFYLCASRVFKDEKLFFGSGTQLSVL.

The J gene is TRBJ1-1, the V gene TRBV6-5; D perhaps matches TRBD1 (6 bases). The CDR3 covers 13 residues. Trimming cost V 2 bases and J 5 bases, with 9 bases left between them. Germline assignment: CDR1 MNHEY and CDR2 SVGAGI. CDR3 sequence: CASSYGQRTEAFF. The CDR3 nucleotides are TGTGCCAGCAGTTACGGACAGAGGACTGAAGCTTTCTTT.

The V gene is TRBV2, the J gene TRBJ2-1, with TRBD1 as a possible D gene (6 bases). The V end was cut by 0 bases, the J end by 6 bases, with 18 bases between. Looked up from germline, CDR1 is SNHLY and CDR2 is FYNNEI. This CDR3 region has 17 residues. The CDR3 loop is CASSEARTELGGNEQFF. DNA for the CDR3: TGTGCCAGCAGTGAAGCAAGGACTGAGCTAGGGGGCAATGAGCAGTTCTTC.

Here the CDR3 DNA reads TGTGCCACCCTCGACAGGGCGAACACTGAAGCTTTCTTT. The encoded protein is CATLDRANTEAFF. The chain uses TRBV15 and TRBJ1-1; TRBD1 matches 7 bases. Germline CDR1 reads LNHNV; CDR2 reads YYDKDF (reference sequence). V lost 8 bases, J lost 1 base, and 4 bases stayed unmatched. The CDR3 is 13 amino acids.

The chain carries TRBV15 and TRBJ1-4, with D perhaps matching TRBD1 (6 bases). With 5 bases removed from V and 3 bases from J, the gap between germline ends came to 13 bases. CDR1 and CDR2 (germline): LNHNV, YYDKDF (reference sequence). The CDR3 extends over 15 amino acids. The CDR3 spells CATSGLQGSNEKLFF. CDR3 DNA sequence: TGTGCCACCAGCGGATTACAGGGTTCTAATGAAAAACTGTTTTTT. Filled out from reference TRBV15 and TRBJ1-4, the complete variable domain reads DAMVIQNPRYQVTQFGKPVTLSCSQTLNHNVMYWYQQKSSQAPKLLFHYYDKDFNNEADTPDNFQSRRPNTSFCFLDIRSPGLGDTAMYLCATSGLQGSNEKLFFGSGTQLSVL.

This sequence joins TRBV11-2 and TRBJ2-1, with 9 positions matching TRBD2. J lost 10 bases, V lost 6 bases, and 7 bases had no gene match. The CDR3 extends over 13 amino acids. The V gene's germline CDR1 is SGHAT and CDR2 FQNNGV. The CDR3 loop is CASSHSGGTEQFF. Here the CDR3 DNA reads TGTGCCAGCAGTCATAGCGGGGGCACCGAGCAGTTCTTC.

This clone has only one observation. The CDR3 bases are TGCGCCAGCAGCTTGGTGCAGGGGGCGATGAGCACAGATACGCAGTATTTT. Protein product: CASSLVQGAMSTDTQYF. This sequence joins TRBV5-1 and TRBJ2-3, with 8 bases aligning to TRBD1. Looked up from germline, CDR1 is SGHRS and CDR2 is YFSETQ. The trim removed 0 bases at V and 0 bases at J, leaving 6 bases unmatched. The CDR3 spans 17 residues.

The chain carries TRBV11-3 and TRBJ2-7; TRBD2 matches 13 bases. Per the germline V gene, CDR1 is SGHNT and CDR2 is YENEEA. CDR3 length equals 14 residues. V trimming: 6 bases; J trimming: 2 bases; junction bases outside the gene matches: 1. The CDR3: CASRLAGGTYEQYF. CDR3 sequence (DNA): TGTGCCAGCAGACTAGCGGGAGGGACCTACGAGCAGTACTTC.

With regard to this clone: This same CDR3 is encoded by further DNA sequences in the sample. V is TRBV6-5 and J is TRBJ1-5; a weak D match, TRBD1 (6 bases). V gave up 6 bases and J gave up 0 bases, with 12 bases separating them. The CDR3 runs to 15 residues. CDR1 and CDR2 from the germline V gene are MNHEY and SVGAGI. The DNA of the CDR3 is TGTGCCAGCAGCCCCAGGGGTAATAGCAATCAGCCCCAGCATTTT. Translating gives CASSPRGNSNQPQHF.

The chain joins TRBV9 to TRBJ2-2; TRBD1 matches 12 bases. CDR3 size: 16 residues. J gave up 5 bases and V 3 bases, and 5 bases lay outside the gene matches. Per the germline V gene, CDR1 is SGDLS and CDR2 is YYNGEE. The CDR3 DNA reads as TGTGCCAGCAGCGCCGGGACAGGGGGCGAAACCGGGGAGCTGTTTTTT. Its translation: CASSAGTGGETGELFF.

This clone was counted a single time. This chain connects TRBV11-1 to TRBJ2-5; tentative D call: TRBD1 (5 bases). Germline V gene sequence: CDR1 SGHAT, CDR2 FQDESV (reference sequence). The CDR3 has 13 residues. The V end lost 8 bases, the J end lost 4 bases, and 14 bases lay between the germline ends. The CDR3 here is CASANQGGETQYF. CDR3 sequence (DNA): TGTGCCAGCGCTAATCAGGGCGGAGAGACCCAGTACTTC.

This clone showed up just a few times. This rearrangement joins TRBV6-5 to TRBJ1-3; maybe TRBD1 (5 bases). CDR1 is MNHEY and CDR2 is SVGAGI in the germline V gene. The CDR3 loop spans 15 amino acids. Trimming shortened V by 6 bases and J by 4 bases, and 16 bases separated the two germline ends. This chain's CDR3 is CASRHPAGLGNTIYF. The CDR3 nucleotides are TGTGCCAGCAGGCACCCCGCAGGGCTAGGAAACACCATATATTTT.

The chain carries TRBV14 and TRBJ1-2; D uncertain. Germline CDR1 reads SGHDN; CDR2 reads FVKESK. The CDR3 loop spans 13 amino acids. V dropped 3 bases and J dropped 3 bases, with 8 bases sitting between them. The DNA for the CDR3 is TGTGCCAGCAGCCAGGTCCAGGACTATGGCTACACCTTC. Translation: CASSQVQDYGYTF.

CDR3 sequence reads: CASSPGTSGTWSYNEQFF. The CDR3, as DNA: TGTGCCAGCAGCCCCGGGACTAGCGGGACGTGGTCCTACAATGAGCAGTTCTTC. V and J are TRBV11-3 and TRBJ2-1, with 13 nucleotides matching TRBD2. The length of the CDR3 is 18 residues. CDR1 and CDR2 from the germline V gene are SGHNT and YENEEA. J was trimmed by 1 base and V by 5 bases; bases with no gene match: 8.